A single sample gave rise to the 26 T cell receptor beta chains below, sequenced in a study of T-cell reconstitution after alpha-beta-depleted transplantation in children. Preparation of the TCRbeta library used unique molecular identifiers. TCRdb independently ran MiXCR on the PCR reads; one entry per CDR3 protein. The sample includes about 400,000 distinct CDR3 sequences, around 16% of them seen just once. The material was PBMCs, mostly from graft donor cells, obtained 360 days after TCRalphabeta/CD19-depleted stem cell transplant. All receptors derive from a boy under two years old who had a stem cell transplant for Wiskott-Aldrich syndrome, so the T cells may come from the graft donor.

The chain employs TRBV9 and TRBJ2-4, with 9 bases aligning to TRBD2. With V trimmed by 0 bases and J by 4 bases, 11 bases remained unmatched. The CDR3 contains 18 residues. Germline V gives CDR1 SGDLS, CDR2 YYNGEE. The CDR3 region is CASSVDPHSGSPKNIQYF. The DNA for the CDR3 is TGTGCCAGCAGCGTAGACCCCCATAGCGGGAGCCCGAAAAACATTCAGTACTTC. Full variable domain (outside the CDR3, taken from reference TRBV9 and TRBJ2-4): DSGVTQTPKHLITATGQRVTLRCSPRSGDLSVYWYQQSLDQGLQFLIQYYNGEERAKGNILERFSAQQFPDLHSELNLSSLELGDSALYFCASSVDPHSGSPKNIQYFGAGTRLSVL.

This clonotype was found a few times. The genes are TRBV19 and TRBJ2-1; TRBD1 matches at 10 bases. V lost 7 bases, J lost 7 bases, and 10 bases stayed unmatched. This CDR3 contains 15 residues. CDR1 and CDR2 (germline): LNHDA, SQIVND (reference sequence). The CDR3 DNA reads TGTGCCAGTAAAAGGGGACAGGGGATGAGGAATGAGCAGTTCTTC. Translation gives CASKRGQGMRNEQFF. Complete variable domain (other parts from reference TRBV19 and TRBJ2-1): DGGITQSPKYLFRKEGQNVTLSCEQNLNHDAMYWYRQDPGQGLRLIYYSQIVNDFQKGDIAEGYSVSREKKESFPLTVTSAQKNPTAFYLCASKRGQGMRNEQFFGPGTRLTVL.

This clonotype was counted many times. CDR3 sequence reads: CASSRRRTDTQYF. The DNA for the CDR3 is TGCGCCAGCAGCCGACGGCGCACAGATACGCAGTATTTT. The genes are TRBV4-1 and TRBJ2-3, with D uncertain. This CDR3 contains 13 residues. Germline lookup yields CDR1 MGHRA and CDR2 YSYEKL. V was clipped by 4 bases and J by 1 base, with 6 bases between them.

This clonotype showed up just a few times. The J gene is TRBJ2-1, the V gene TRBV5-1; a weak D match, TRBD2 (5 bases). The V end was cut by 7 bases, the J end by 6 bases, with 20 bases between. The CDR3 consists of 15 residues. CDR1 is SGHRS and CDR2 is YFSETQ in the germline V gene. CDR3 amino acids: CASQRGLMDSNEQFF. CDR3 DNA sequence: TGCGCCAGCCAACGAGGATTGATGGACTCCAATGAGCAGTTCTTC.

There are a few counts of this clonotype. The chain joins TRBV25-1 to TRBJ2-3; D gene unclear. This CDR3 has 13 amino acids. CDR1 and CDR2 from the germline V gene are MGHDK and SYGVNS. The V gene lost 2 bases and the J gene lost 4 bases, with 7 bases spanning the gap. CDR3 in amino acids: CASSEPWPDTQYF. CDR3 sequence (DNA): TGTGCCAGCAGTGAACCTTGGCCAGATACGCAGTATTTT.

The chain links TRBV27 to TRBJ1-5; tentatively, D is TRBD1 (5 bases). Trimming took 3 bases from V and 7 from J, leaving 13 bases between them. The CDR3 is 14 residues long. CDR1 is MNHEY and CDR2 is SMNVEV in the germline V gene (reference sequence). The CDR3 bases are TGTGCCAGCAGTTTTCGGGGACCAAGACAGCCCCAGCATTTT. It translates to CASSFRGPRQPQHF.

The V call is TRBV4-3, the J call TRBJ2-3; 8 nucleotides match TRBD1. From germline, CDR1 is LGHNA and CDR2 YSLEER. The ends lost 0 bases at V and 3 bases at J; junction bases unmatched: 8. The CDR3 has 17 residues. In nucleotides, the CDR3 is TGCGCCAGCAGCCAAGAGGGTGGCAGGGGGCATACAGATACGCAGTATTTT. It codes for CASSQEGGRGHTDTQYF.

The V and J genes are TRBV7-2 and TRBJ1-6; D is uncertain. The CDR3 extends over 16 amino acids. Per germline, CDR1 SGHTA and CDR2 FQGNSA. V was trimmed by 2 bases and J by 5 bases, leaving 13 bases between them. CDR3 loop: CASSLLYESDNSPLHF. CDR3 DNA sequence: TGTGCCAGCAGCTTATTGTACGAAAGCGATAATTCACCCCTCCACTTT.

This clonotype came up many times. The rearrangement links TRBV11-2 to TRBJ2-7; D is uncertain. The CDR3 consists of 13 residues. Germline lookup yields CDR1 SGHAT and CDR2 FQNNGV. Trimming pared 1 base from V and 2 bases from J, leaving 6 bases between. For the CDR3, the DNA is TGTGCCAGCAGCTTAGGCCTTACCTACGAGCAGTACTTC. It is translated as CASSLGLTYEQYF.

There are a few counts of this clonotype. The chain recombines TRBV18 with TRBJ2-7; no definite D call. This CDR3 is built from 15 residues. Germline-derived CDR1 and CDR2 are KGHSH and LQKENI. Trimming cost V 2 bases and J 4 bases, with 15 bases left between them. CDR3 sequence reads: CASSPKGPYSYEQYF. CDR3 sequence (DNA): TGTGCCAGCTCACCAAAGGGCCCGTATTCTTACGAGCAGTACTTC.

This clonotype was detected a few times. V and J are TRBV20-1 and TRBJ2-3, with 9 bases aligning to TRBD1. This CDR3 has 12 residues. Germline loops: CDR1 DFQATT, CDR2 SNEGSKA (reference sequence). The ends lost 8 bases at V and 6 bases at J; junction bases unmatched: 6. The CDR3 nucleotides read TGCAGTACAAGGACAGGGGTGGATACGCAGTATTTT. Residues: CSTRTGVDTQYF.

V gene TRBV20-1 combines with J gene TRBJ2-5; no clear D. The CDR3 is 11 amino acids. Germline CDR1 DFQATT, CDR2 SNEGSKA (reference sequence). The germline V and J ends were trimmed by 2 bases and 4 bases, with 5 bases remaining between them. Written as DNA, the CDR3 is TGCAGTGCTAGATCGGGAGAGACCCAGTACTTC. Protein: CSARSGETQYF.

CDR3: CASSLPGGRAKNIQYF. DNA for the CDR3: TGTGCCAGCAGCTTACCAGGAGGCAGGGCCAAAAACATTCAGTACTTC. The V call is TRBV5-6, the J call TRBJ2-4; perhaps TRBD2 as D (5 bases). V lost 2 bases and J lost 1, with 13 bases in between. The CDR3 extends over 16 amino acids. Germline CDR1 and CDR2: SGHDT and YYEEEE.

The chain uses TRBV10-3 and TRBJ2-7; D not certain. The germline V and J ends were trimmed by 2 bases and 6 bases, with 17 bases remaining between them. Germline loops: CDR1 ENHRY, CDR2 SYGVKD. The CDR3 contains 15 residues. This chain's CDR3 is CAISEVAVQLREQYF. CDR3 nucleotides: TGTGCCATCAGTGAGGTGGCAGTACAACTACGCGAGCAGTACTTC.

The J gene is TRBJ2-1, the V gene TRBV5-1; the match to TRBD1 covers 7 bases. V lost 4 bases and J lost 7; bases outside the gene matches: 8. There are 14 residues in the CDR3. Looked up from germline, CDR1 is SGHRS and CDR2 is YFSETQ. CDR3 residues: CASSEQGPGNEQFF. In nucleotides, the CDR3 is TGCGCCAGCAGCGAACAGGGGCCTGGAAATGAGCAGTTCTTC. The whole variable domain, remainder taken from reference TRBV5-1 and TRBJ2-1, is KAGVTQTPRYLIKTRGQQVTLSCSPISGHRSVSWYQQTPGQGLQFLFEYFSETQRNKGNFPGRFSGRQFSNSRSEMNVSTLELGDSALYLCASSEQGPGNEQFFGPGTRLTVL.

This clonotype turned up a few times. This chain connects TRBV18 to TRBJ1-6; D gene ambiguous. Germline CDR1 reads KGHSH; CDR2 reads LQKENI. Trimming pared 3 bases from V and 7 bases from J, leaving 7 bases between. The length of the CDR3 is 13 residues. The CDR3 sequence: CASSPLANSPLHF. The CDR3 bases are TGTGCCAGCTCACCCCTAGCCAATTCACCCCTCCACTTT.

The chain links TRBV12-3 or TRBV12-4 to TRBJ2-3; tentative D call: TRBD2 (5 bases). V gave up 6 bases and J gave up 0 bases, with 16 bases separating them. The CDR3 has 16 residues. The chain's CDR3 is CASSPITRISTDTQYF. The CDR3 DNA reads as TGTGCCAGCAGCCCAATCACTAGGATTAGCACAGATACGCAGTATTTT.

The chain combines TRBV18 with TRBJ2-7, with D hard to call. CDR1 and CDR2 (germline): KGHSH, LQKENI. With 2 bases removed from V and 3 bases from J, the gap between germline ends came to 8 bases. This CDR3 spans 13 amino acids. In nucleotides, the CDR3 is TGTGCCAGCTCACCAGGGATCGGCTACGAGCAGTACTTC. Its translation: CASSPGIGYEQYF.

The chain links TRBV21-1 to TRBJ2-7. TRBV21-1 is a known pseudogene. The CDR3 is 13 residues long. In DNA, the CDR3 is TGTGCCAGCAGCCCAAAGCTGTCCTACGAGCAGTACTTC. Translating it yields CASSPKLSYEQYF.

In this sample, this clonotype turned up a few times. J is TRBJ2-7 and V is TRBV18; D remains ambiguous. Trimming removed 3 bases from V and 3 bases from J, with 21 bases in between. Germline V gene data show CDR1 as KGHSH and CDR2 as LQKENI. The length of the CDR3 is 17 residues. CDR3 bases: TGTGCCAGCTCACCTCTCTACGGTGGAAGGGCCTTCTACGAGCAGTACTTC. This codes for CASSPLYGGRAFYEQYF.

In this sample, this clonotype turned up a few times. This chain uses TRBV19 with TRBJ2-5, with TRBD2 matching 8 bases. With 9 bases clipped from V and 6 bases from J, the junction kept 3 bases outside the gene matches. The CDR3 contains 11 residues. The V gene's germline CDR1 is LNHDA and CDR2 SQIVND (reference sequence). CDR3 sequence: CASGGGKTQYF. CDR3 sequence (DNA): TGTGCCAGCGGGGGGGGCAAGACCCAGTACTTC.

This clonotype was seen a handful of times. The V call is TRBV7-2, the J call TRBJ2-5; TRBD2 is a possible D gene (6 bases). CDR3 length: 15 amino acids. CDR1 and CDR2 (germline): SGHTA, FQGNSA. V lost 4 bases to trimming and J lost 4 bases, with 16 bases between them. The CDR3 protein is CASSSMWGGAETQYF. The CDR3 coding sequence is TGTGCCAGCAGCTCCATGTGGGGAGGAGCAGAGACCCAGTACTTC.

The chain recombines TRBV6-2 or TRBV6-3 with TRBJ2-7; 8 nucleotides line up with TRBD2. The germline V gene encodes CDR1 MNHEY and CDR2 SVGEGT. The V gene end was trimmed by 3 bases and the J gene end by 7 bases; junction bases not matched to a gene: 8. The CDR3 is 14 residues long. CDR3 in amino acids: CASSYSGTTGEQYF. For the CDR3, the DNA is TGTGCCAGCAGTTATAGCGGGACCACGGGGGAGCAGTACTTC.

J is TRBJ2-2 and V is TRBV7-9; 7 nucleotides line up with TRBD2. Germline V lookup: CDR1 SEHNR, CDR2 FQNEAQ (reference sequence). J was trimmed by 6 bases and V by 2 bases; bases with no gene match: 12. This CDR3 spans 17 amino acids. CDR3: CASSLRWGGRAAGELFF. The CDR3 nucleotides read TGTGCCAGCAGCTTAAGATGGGGCGGGAGAGCCGCCGGGGAGCTGTTTTTT.

The chain links TRBV12-3 or TRBV12-4 to TRBJ1-6; 10 bases are a match to TRBD1. J was trimmed by 13 bases and V by 1 base; bases with no gene match: 10. This CDR3 spans 16 amino acids. The DNA of the CDR3 is TGTGCCAGCAGTTTAGATCTAGGACAGGGGGATCCTCCCCTCCACTTT. It codes for CASSLDLGQGDPPLHF.

The table lists this clonotype with a few counts. The rearrangement joins TRBV4-1 to TRBJ2-7, with D hard to call. The V gene lost 0 bases and the J gene lost 2 bases, with 14 bases spanning the gap. CDR1 is MGHRA, CDR2 YSYEKL, per germline. This CDR3 comprises 16 residues. The CDR3 protein is CASSQDQTWKPYEQYF. The CDR3 DNA sequence: TGCGCCAGCAGCCAAGATCAGACATGGAAGCCCTACGAGCAGTACTTC.